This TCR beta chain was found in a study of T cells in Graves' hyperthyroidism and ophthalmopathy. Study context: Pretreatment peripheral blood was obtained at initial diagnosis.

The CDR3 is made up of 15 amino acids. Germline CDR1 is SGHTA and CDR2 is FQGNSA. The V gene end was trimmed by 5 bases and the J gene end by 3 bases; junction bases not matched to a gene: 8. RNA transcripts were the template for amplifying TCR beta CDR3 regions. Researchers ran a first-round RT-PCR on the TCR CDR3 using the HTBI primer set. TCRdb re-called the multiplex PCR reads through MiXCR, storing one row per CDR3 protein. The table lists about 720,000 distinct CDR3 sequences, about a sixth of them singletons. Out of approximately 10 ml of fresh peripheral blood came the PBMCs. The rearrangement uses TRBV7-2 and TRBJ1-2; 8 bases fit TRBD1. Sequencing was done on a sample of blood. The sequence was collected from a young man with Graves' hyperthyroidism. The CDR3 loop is CASSTRDRLYYGYTF. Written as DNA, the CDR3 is TGTGCCAGCAGCACCCGGGACAGGCTCTACTATGGCTACACCTTC.